The 20 T cell receptor beta chains below were found in one sample sequenced in a study of shared clonotypes between healthy human individuals. The table came from immunoSEQ multiplex PCR; TCRdb's copy has only in-frame clones and leaves some out. The table includes some 500,000 clones, almost 97% detected once. The specimen sequenced was naive CD4+ T cells sorted from blood. Described subset: CD45RA+ positively selected. The receptors shown here come from a woman in her twenties or thirties in good health.

The rearrangement links TRBV6-1 to TRBJ2-3; 8 bases match TRBD1. V trimming: 7 bases; J trimming: 1 base; junction bases outside the gene matches: 4. This CDR3 has 14 residues. Per the germline V gene, CDR1 is MNHNS and CDR2 is SASEGT. The CDR3 reads CASISTGGTDTQYF. For the CDR3, the DNA is TGTGCCAGCATATCGACAGGGGGCACAGATACGCAGTATTTT.

The J gene is TRBJ2-2, the V gene TRBV7-9, with D perhaps TRBD1 or TRBD2 (5 bases each). From germline, CDR1 is SEHNR and CDR2 FQNEAQ (reference sequence). There are 16 residues in the CDR3. V lost 5 bases to trimming and J lost 4 bases, with 17 bases between them. In DNA, the CDR3 is TGTGCCAGCAGCCAAGGGACCGCCATAGCCACCGGGGAGCTGTTTTTT. This encodes CASSQGTAIATGELFF.

The CDR3 spells CASSLGRHGTGELFF. For the CDR3, the DNA is TGTGCCAGCAGCTTAGGACGTCACGGGACCGGGGAGCTGTTTTTT. The J gene is TRBJ2-2, the V gene TRBV11-2; the D is unclear. Trimming left V 1 base short and J 5 bases short, with 11 bases between. The CDR3 sequence is 15 residues long. Germline V lookup: CDR1 SGHAT, CDR2 FQNNGV.

The gene calls are TRBV18 and TRBJ2-7, with 12 bases aligning to TRBD1. Trimming removed 4 bases from V and 6 bases from J; junction bases left unmatched: 4. This CDR3 spans 14 amino acids. Germline V gene lookup returns CDR1 KGHSH and CDR2 LQKENI. For the CDR3, the DNA is TGTGCCAGCTCACTGGGACAGGGGGCGGGCGAGCAGTACTTC. The encoded protein is CASSLGQGAGEQYF.

V is TRBV6-5 and J is TRBJ1-1, with 7 bases that match TRBD1. J was trimmed by 0 bases and V by 3 bases; bases with no gene match: 4. This CDR3 has 15 amino acids. Per the germline V gene, CDR1 is MNHEY and CDR2 is SVGAGI. The CDR3 loop reads CASSYDRELNTEAFF. DNA for the CDR3: TGTGCCAGCAGTTATGACAGGGAATTGAACACTGAAGCTTTCTTT.

About this clone itself: This sample includes further DNA sequences coding for the same CDR3. The chain uses TRBV2 and TRBJ1-5, with 10 bases that match TRBD1. The CDR3 consists of 13 residues. Germline CDR1 and CDR2: SNHLY and FYNNEI. With V trimmed by 6 bases and J by 5 bases, 1 base remained unmatched. CDR3 bases: TGTGCCAGCAGCGGGACAGGGGATCAGCCCCAGCATTTT. The encoded protein is CASSGTGDQPQHF.

V gene TRBV7-2 combines with J gene TRBJ2-3, with 9 bases matching TRBD1. Trimming removed 5 bases from V and 3 bases from J; junction bases left unmatched: 6. The CDR3 consists of 15 residues. CDR1 and CDR2 from the germline V gene are SGHTA and FQGNSA. CDR3 nucleotide sequence: TGTGCCAGCAGCATTACAGGGGGCCGGACAGATACGCAGTATTTT. Its protein product is CASSITGGRTDTQYF. Full variable domain (outside the CDR3, taken from reference TRBV7-2 and TRBJ2-3): GAGVSQSPSNKVTEKGKDVELRCDPISGHTALYWYRQSLGQGLEFLIYFQGNSAPDKSGLPSDRFSAERTGGSVSTLTIQRTQQEDSAVYLCASSITGGRTDTQYFGPGTRLTVL.

On this clone: The conserved final phenylalanine or tryptophan is absent from the CDR3, which likely points to a read error. It is unclear where the CDR3 begins or ends on the DNA, so no DNA is shown, and the CDR3 is as TCRdb lists it. The V gene is TRBV23-1, the J gene TRBJ1-4; the table's D call, TRBD1, was not checked against the DNA. TRBV23-1 is sorted into the ORF group, with uncertain function. The CDR3 spans 12 residues, counting both ends. The CDR3 region is CASSQKTRTAKR.

V is TRBV5-6 and J is TRBJ1-4; 7 positions match TRBD1. The CDR3 is made up of 15 amino acids. V was pared by 0 bases and J by 8 bases, with 7 bases of the junction left unmatched. Germline V gene sequence: CDR1 SGHDT, CDR2 YYEEEE. CDR3 protein: CASSLAGDRGEKLFF. The CDR3 DNA reads TGTGCCAGCAGCTTGGCAGGGGACAGAGGAGAAAAACTGTTTTTT. Together with reference TRBV5-6 and TRBJ1-4, the CDR3 gives the full variable domain: DAGVTQSPTHLIKTRGQQVTLRCSPKSGHDTVSWYQQALGQGPQFIFQYYEEEERQRGNFPDRFSGHQFPNYSSELNVNALLLGDSALYLCASSLAGDRGEKLFFGSGTQLSVL.

The chain carries TRBV5-1 and TRBJ2-3; TRBD2 aligns across 11 bases. The V segment lost 2 bases and the J segment 3 bases; nucleotides outside the gene matches: 5. From germline, CDR1 is SGHRS and CDR2 YFSETQ. This CDR3 is 16 amino acids long. CDR3 residues: CASSFLAGGWTDTQYF. CDR3 coding DNA: TGCGCCAGCAGCTTTCTAGCGGGAGGTTGGACAGATACGCAGTATTTT.

This clone has just one count. The chain uses TRBV11-2 and TRBJ1-1; 9 bases agree with TRBD1. Losses at the gene ends were 0 bases for V and 1 base for J; bases not matched to a gene: 3. This CDR3 comprises 16 residues. Germline V CDR1 and CDR2: SGHAT, FQNNGV. The CDR3 DNA sequence: TGTGCCAGCAGCTTAGACCGGACAGGGGAGAACACTGAAGCTTTCTTT. Its translation is CASSLDRTGENTEAFF.

This clone was observed once. The chain couples TRBV11-3 to TRBJ2-2, with 8 bases that match TRBD1. The V segment lost 5 bases and the J segment 3 bases; nucleotides outside the gene matches: 8. This CDR3 region has 16 residues. Germline CDR1 SGHNT, CDR2 YENEEA. The CDR3 reads CASSVSTGADTGELFF. CDR3 coding DNA: TGTGCCAGCAGCGTGTCGACAGGGGCTGACACCGGGGAGCTGTTTTTT.

The rearrangement links TRBV5-4 to TRBJ2-5; D call uncertain. The J call may be mistaken, given a closer DNA end match to TRBJ2-7. CDR1 is SGHNT, CDR2 YYREEE, per germline (reference sequence). CDR3 length: 12 amino acids. Written as DNA, the CDR3 is TGTGCCAGCAGCTTGGCCAACTACGAGCAGTACTTC. Translating gives CASSLANYEQYF.

The V call is TRBV5-1, the J call TRBJ1-6, with D hard to call. V was pared by 4 bases and J by 5 bases, with 10 bases between. In germline, CDR1 is SGHRS, CDR2 YFSETQ. The CDR3 is 14 residues long. This chain's CDR3 is CASSRGNNNSPLHF. The CDR3 nucleotides read TGCGCCAGCAGCCGCGGGAACAATAATTCACCCCTCCACTTT.

The chain's CDR3 is CASSESTWTGVSHREPQHF. CDR3 in DNA: TGCGCCAGCAGTGAGTCGACGTGGACAGGGGTTTCCCATCGAGAGCCCCAGCATTTT. The genes are TRBV10-1 and TRBJ1-5, with 9 bases that match TRBD1. J lost 8 bases, V lost 0 bases, and 17 bases had no gene match. The CDR3 is made up of 19 amino acids. CDR1 and CDR2 from the germline V gene are WNHNN and SYGVQD (reference sequence).

The CDR3 nucleotides are TGTGCCAGCAGTTCCTACAGGGGGCCCCCTCGACTAGCTGCAATGTACGAGCAGTACTTC. Translated: CASSSYRGPPRLAAMYEQYF. The V gene is TRBV27, the J gene TRBJ2-7; TRBD1 aligns across 9 bases. The CDR3 totals 20 residues. Looked up from germline, CDR1 is MNHEY and CDR2 is SMNVEV (reference sequence). Trimming at V came to 4 bases and at J to 4 bases, leaving 23 bases not matched to a gene.

The chain couples TRBV2 to TRBJ2-1; 16 bases are a match to TRBD2. Germline loops: CDR1 SNHLY, CDR2 FYNNEI. V lost 5 bases and J lost 7; bases outside the gene matches: 8. The CDR3 loop spans 17 amino acids. CDR3 residues: CASSLGTSGRADNEQFF. CDR3 DNA sequence: TGTGCCAGCAGTCTCGGGACTAGCGGGAGGGCCGATAATGAGCAGTTCTTC.

The chain couples TRBV6-5 to TRBJ2-3, with TRBD1 as a possible D gene (5 bases). Per germline, CDR1 MNHEY and CDR2 SVGAGI. The length of the CDR3 is 15 residues. The V end was cut by 5 bases, the J end by 2 bases, with 14 bases between. This CDR3 reads CASSRQTWLTDTQYF. The CDR3 DNA reads as TGTGCCAGCAGTCGACAGACATGGCTCACAGATACGCAGTATTTT.

The chain carries TRBV28 and TRBJ2-7; TRBD1 might be the D (6 bases). The germline CDR1 and CDR2 sequences are MDHEN and SYDVKM. V lost 8 bases and J lost 0, with 11 bases in between. The CDR3 contains 13 residues. The CDR3 bases are TGTGCCAGCGGCCGGGACAACTCCTACGAGCAGTACTTC. Amino acid sequence: CASGRDNSYEQYF.

This clone was detected once. V and J are TRBV30 and TRBJ2-2; 9 nucleotides agree with TRBD1. V trimming: 3 bases; J trimming: 2 bases; junction bases outside the gene matches: 7. The CDR3 consists of 16 residues. Germline assignment: CDR1 GTSNPN and CDR2 SVGIG (reference sequence). In nucleotides, the CDR3 is TGTGCCTGGAGACGGCGGGACAGGGTCAACACCGGGGAGCTGTTTTTT. Encoded protein: CAWRRRDRVNTGELFF.